Listed below are T cell receptor beta chains from one sample, sequenced in a study of CD8 T cells in Susac syndrome. A single record per CDR3 protein comes from TCRdb applying MiXCR to the immunoSEQ multiplex PCR reads. The sample shows 200,000 or so distinct CDR3 sequences, roughly 92% of them seen only once. The sample consisted of CD8+ T cells from PBMCs. These receptors came from a human donor with multiple sclerosis. Each CDR3 is given with its conserved first and last residue. The order of the fields is V gene, clone size, D gene, J gene, CDR3 protein, CDR3 DNA. The D gene is left open where the match is weak. A row's size may be missing; if present it is once, few, many or a size class.

V gene: TRBV29-1; clone size: -; D gene: -; J gene: TRBJ2-7; CDR3 protein: CSVEEEGKGTYEQYF; CDR3 DNA: TGCAGCGTTGAAGAAGAGGGGAAGGGCACCTACGAGCAGTACTTC
V gene: TRBV7-2; clone size: -; D gene: -; J gene: TRBJ1-4; CDR3 protein: CASSPTYGDGKLFF; CDR3 DNA: TGTGCCAGCAGTCCGACCTATGGGGACGGGAAACTGTTTTTT
V gene: TRBV4-1; clone size: -; D gene: TRBD2; J gene: TRBJ2-7; CDR3 protein: CASSQVTTSGEQYF; CDR3 DNA: TGCGCCAGCAGCCAAGTGACGACTAGCGGAGAGCAGTACTTC
V gene: TRBV12-5; clone size: -; D gene: -; J gene: TRBJ2-2; CDR3 protein: CASAPMGVPGELFF; CDR3 DNA: TGTGCTAGTGCCCCAATGGGGGTACCCGGGGAGCTGTTTTTT
V gene: TRBV3-1; clone size: -; D gene: -; J gene: TRBJ2-7; CDR3 protein: CASSQQSAGGSYEQYF; CDR3 DNA: TGTGCCAGCAGCCAACAGTCCGCCGGGGGTAGTTACGAGCAGTACTTC
V gene: TRBV7-8; clone size: once; D gene: TRBD2; J gene: TRBJ2-1; CDR3 protein: CASSLDWEGNEQFF; CDR3 DNA: TGTGCCAGCAGCTTAGACTGGGAGGGAAATGAGCAGTTCTTC
V gene: TRBV11-3; clone size: -; D gene: -; J gene: TRBJ1-1; CDR3 protein: CASSLRSPGQGPNTEAFF; CDR3 DNA: TGTGCCAGCAGCTTACGGTCTCCTGGGCAGGGCCCGAACACTGAAGCTTTCTTT
V gene: TRBV30; clone size: -; D gene: -; J gene: TRBJ2-2; CDR3 protein: CAWSPPYRNTGELFF; CDR3 DNA: TGTGCCTGGAGTCCTCCCTACAGGAACACCGGGGAGCTGTTTTTT
V gene: TRBV7-2; clone size: -; D gene: -; J gene: TRBJ2-1; CDR3 protein: CASSLAPNPYNEQFF; CDR3 DNA: TGTGCCAGCAGCTTAGCGCCTAACCCCTACAATGAGCAGTTCTTC
V gene: TRBV6-5; clone size: -; D gene: TRBD2; J gene: TRBJ2-1; CDR3 protein: CASSSLLTSGGLYNEQFF; CDR3 DNA: TGTGCCAGCAGTTCCCTGCTGACTAGCGGGGGACTGTACAATGAGCAGTTCTTC
V gene: TRBV6-6; clone size: -; D gene: TRBD1; J gene: TRBJ1-1; CDR3 protein: CATSTGRTEAFF; CDR3 DNA: TGTGCCACGTCGACAGGGAGGACTGAAGCTTTCTTT
V gene: TRBV7-9; clone size: -; D gene: -; J gene: TRBJ1-5; CDR3 protein: CASSPDNSNQPQHF; CDR3 DNA: TGTGCCAGCAGCCCAGATAATAGCAATCAGCCCCAGCATTTT
V gene: TRBV20-1; clone size: -; D gene: TRBD2; J gene: TRBJ2-7; CDR3 protein: CSARDLTSGSLYF; CDR3 DNA: TGCAGTGCTAGAGACCTAACTAGCGGGAGCCTGTACTTC
V gene: TRBV4-1; clone size: -; D gene: -; J gene: TRBJ1-1; CDR3 protein: CASSQDAGTEAFF; CDR3 DNA: TGCGCCAGCAGCCAAGATGCAGGCACTGAAGCTTTCTTT
V gene: TRBV12-3/TRBV12-4; clone size: -; D gene: -; J gene: TRBJ2-1; CDR3 protein: CASSTRPVNEQFF; CDR3 DNA: TGTGCCAGCAGTACCCGGCCGGTCAATGAGCAGTTCTTC